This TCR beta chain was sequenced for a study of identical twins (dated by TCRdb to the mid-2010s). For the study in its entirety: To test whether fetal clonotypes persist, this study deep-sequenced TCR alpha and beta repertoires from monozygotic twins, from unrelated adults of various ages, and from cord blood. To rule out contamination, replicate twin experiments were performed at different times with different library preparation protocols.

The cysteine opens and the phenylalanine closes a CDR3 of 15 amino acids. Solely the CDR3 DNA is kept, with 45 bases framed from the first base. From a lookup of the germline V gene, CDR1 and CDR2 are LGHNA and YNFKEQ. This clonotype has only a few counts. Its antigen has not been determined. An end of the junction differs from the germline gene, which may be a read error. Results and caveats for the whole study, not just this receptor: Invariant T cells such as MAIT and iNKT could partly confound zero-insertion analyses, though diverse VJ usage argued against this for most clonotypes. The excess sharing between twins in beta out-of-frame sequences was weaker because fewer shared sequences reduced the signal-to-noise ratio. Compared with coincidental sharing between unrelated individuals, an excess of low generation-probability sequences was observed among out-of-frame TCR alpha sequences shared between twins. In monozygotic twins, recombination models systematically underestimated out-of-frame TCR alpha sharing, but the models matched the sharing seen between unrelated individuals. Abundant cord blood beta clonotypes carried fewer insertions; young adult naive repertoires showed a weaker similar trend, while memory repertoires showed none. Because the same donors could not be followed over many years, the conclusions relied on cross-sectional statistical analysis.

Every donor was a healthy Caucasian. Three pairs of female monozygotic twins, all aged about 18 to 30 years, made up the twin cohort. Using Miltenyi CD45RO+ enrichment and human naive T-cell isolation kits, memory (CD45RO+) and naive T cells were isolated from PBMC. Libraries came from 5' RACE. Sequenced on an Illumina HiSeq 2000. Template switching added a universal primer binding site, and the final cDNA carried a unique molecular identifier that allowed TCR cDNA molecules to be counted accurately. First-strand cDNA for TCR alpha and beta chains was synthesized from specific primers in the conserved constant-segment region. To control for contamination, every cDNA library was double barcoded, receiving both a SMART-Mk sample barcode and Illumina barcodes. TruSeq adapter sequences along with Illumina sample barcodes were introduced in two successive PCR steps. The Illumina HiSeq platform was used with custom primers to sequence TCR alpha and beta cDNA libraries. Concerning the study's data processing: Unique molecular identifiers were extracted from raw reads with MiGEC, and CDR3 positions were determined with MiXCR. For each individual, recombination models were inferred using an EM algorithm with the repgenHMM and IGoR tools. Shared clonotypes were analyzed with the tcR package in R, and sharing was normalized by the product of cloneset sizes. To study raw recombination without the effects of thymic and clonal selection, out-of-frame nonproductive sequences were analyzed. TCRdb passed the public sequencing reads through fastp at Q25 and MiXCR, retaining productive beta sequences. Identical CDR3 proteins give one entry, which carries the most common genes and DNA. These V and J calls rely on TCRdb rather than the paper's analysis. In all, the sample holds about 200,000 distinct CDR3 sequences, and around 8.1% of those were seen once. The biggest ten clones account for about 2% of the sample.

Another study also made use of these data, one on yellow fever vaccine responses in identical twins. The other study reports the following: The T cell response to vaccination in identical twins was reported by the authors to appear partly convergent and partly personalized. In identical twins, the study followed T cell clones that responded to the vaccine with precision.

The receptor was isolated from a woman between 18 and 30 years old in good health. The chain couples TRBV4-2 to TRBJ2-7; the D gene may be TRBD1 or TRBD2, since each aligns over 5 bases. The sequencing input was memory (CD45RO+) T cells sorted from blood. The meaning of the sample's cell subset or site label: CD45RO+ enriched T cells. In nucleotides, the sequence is TGTGCCAGCAGGCAAGAGAGGGGCTCAGGGAACGAGCAGTACTTC. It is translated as CASRQERGSGNEQYF.